This TCR beta chain came from a study of beta chain features in type 1 diabetes. In regard to this clone: Antigen: not known.

General observations from the study: Small HLA sub-analyses could not settle whether HLA shapes TCRB rearrangement.

Researchers reported sorting CD4+ naive, central memory, regulatory and stem cell-like memory cells via CD45RO/CCR7/CD25/CD127/CD95/CD27. The isolated RNA, all of it, was reverse transcribed, so expressed TCRB transcripts were what got sequenced. Naive, central memory and regulatory T cell samples came to a mean of about 3.9 million reads. TCRdb's copy holds only in-frame clones and misses some; the assay was immunoSEQ multiplex PCR. The data show fewer than 900,000 clones, roughly a sixth seen once. This CDR3 has 19 residues. Germline V CDR1 and CDR2: SGHTA, FQGNSA. V was clipped by 3 bases and J by 0 bases, with 23 bases between them.

This chain joins TRBV7-2 and TRBJ1-1, with a tentative D call TRBD1 (6 bases). Sequenced: naive CD4+ T cells from blood. The TCR was taken from a woman aged 18-29 years in good health. CDR3 DNA: TGTGCCAGCAGCTTTCGACATCAGGGGCCCAAACGGGTGAACACTGAAGCTTTCTTT. Its protein product is CASSFRHQGPKRVNTEAFF.